Only a few counts were recorded for the clone carrying this T cell receptor (beta chain). Its antigen is still unknown. Only in-frame clones appear in the TCRdb table, and some are missing; sequencing was by immunoSEQ multiplex PCR. Seen here are around 350,000 clones, 92% observed once, and the top ten hold roughly 3.9%. This entry belongs to a study of Ad26.COV2.S vaccination and SARS-CoV-2 variants. Overall study results and limits: With respect to non-spike TCR breadth, vaccine and placebo recipients were similar. Measures of TCR breadth and depth may have fallen short of total T cell responses.

Germline CDR1 is SGHAT and CDR2 is FQNNGV. There are 15 residues in the CDR3. V was shortened by 5 bases and J by 0 bases, with 11 bases between the two germline ends. The rearrangement links TRBV11-2 to TRBJ2-1; a possible D gene is TRBD2 (7 bases). This TCR was sampled from a human donor who had recovered from COVID-19. The sequences come from peripheral blood, collected after recovery from COVID-19. CDR3 sequence: CASSQGRASYNEQFF. The DNA of the CDR3 is TGTGCCAGCAGCCAGGGGAGGGCCTCCTACAATGAGCAGTTCTTC.